This entry lists 20 T cell receptor beta chains sequenced from one sample in a study of control samples from healthy donors and cancer patients. Data came from immunoSEQ multiplex PCR; TCRdb stores just in-frame clones and leaves some out. This table has over 80,000 clones, 75% to 85% appearing once. Sample: blood. These receptors were obtained from a woman under 40 in good health.

The gene calls are TRBV19 and TRBJ1-2, with D unclear. The CDR3 covers 15 residues. V gave up 6 bases and J gave up 0 bases, with 14 bases separating them. Germline V lookup: CDR1 LNHDA, CDR2 SQIVND (reference sequence). The CDR3 sequence: CASSPRSGANYGYTF. Written as DNA, the CDR3 is TGTGCCAGTAGCCCCAGGTCCGGAGCTAACTATGGCTACACCTTC.

This clone was counted a few times. The chain has TRBV6-2 or TRBV6-3 and TRBJ1-2, with D possibly being TRBD1 (6 bases). The germline V gene encodes CDR1 MNHEY and CDR2 SVGEGT. Trimming took 5 bases from V and 6 from J, leaving 19 bases between them. The CDR3 length is 15 residues. The CDR3 loop is CASSDGVLRGDGYTF. The CDR3, as DNA: TGTGCCAGCAGTGACGGGGTACTCAGGGGCGATGGCTACACCTTC.

V is TRBV6-2 or TRBV6-3 and J is TRBJ2-3, with TRBD1 as a possible D gene (7 bases). V lost 0 bases and J lost 1, with 20 bases in between. Germline V gene sequence: CDR1 MNHEY, CDR2 SVGEGT. The CDR3 contains 19 residues. In DNA form, the CDR3 reads TGTGCCAGCAGTTACTCGTGGGACAGCCCAACGGGGGGCACAGATACGCAGTATTTT. This sequence encodes CASSYSWDSPTGGTDTQYF.

V and J are TRBV2 and TRBJ2-7, with 11 bases identical to TRBD1. Trimming removed 6 bases from V and 3 bases from J; junction bases left unmatched: 7. This CDR3 has 15 amino acids. The V gene's germline CDR1 is SNHLY and CDR2 FYNNEI. The CDR3 loop is CASRFGQGAIYEQYF. CDR3 nucleotides: TGTGCCAGCAGGTTTGGACAGGGGGCGATCTACGAGCAGTACTTC.

V is TRBV18 and J is TRBJ1-2; TRBD1 matches at 8 bases. Trimming at V came to 3 bases and at J to 5 bases, leaving 14 bases not matched to a gene. Per the germline V gene, CDR1 is KGHSH and CDR2 is LQKENI. CDR3 length equals 17 residues. The CDR3 DNA reads TGTGCCAGCTCACCCCAAGGCCTGGGTCAGGGGGCTTATGGCTACACCTTC. It specifies CASSPQGLGQGAYGYTF.

The rearrangement uses TRBV3-1 (or the pseudogene TRBV3-2) and TRBJ1-4; tentative D call: TRBD1 (6 bases). Germline CDR1 and CDR2: LGHDT and YNNKEL (reference sequence). V lost 2 bases and J lost 7, with 11 bases in between. CDR3 size: 14 residues. The CDR3: CASSQRLGGEKLFF. In nucleotides, the CDR3 is TGTGCCAGCAGCCAACGTTTAGGGGGTGAAAAACTGTTTTTT.

The chain couples TRBV12-3 or TRBV12-4 to TRBJ2-7; D possibly corresponds to TRBD2 (6 bases). Trimming shortened V by 2 bases and J by 7 bases, and 9 bases separated the two germline ends. The CDR3 sequence is 12 residues long. CDR3 region: CASSLKEGEQYF. DNA for the CDR3: TGTGCCAGCAGTTTAAAGGAGGGGGAGCAGTACTTC.

CDR3 DNA sequence: TGCGCCAGCAGCCGAGCCGGGACAGGGTCGAATGAGCAGTTCTTC. Amino acid sequence: CASSRAGTGSNEQFF. V and J are TRBV4-1 and TRBJ2-1; TRBD1 agrees at 9 bases. V lost 4 bases to trimming and J lost 7 bases; unmatched junction nucleotides: 8. Germline loops: CDR1 MGHRA, CDR2 YSYEKL. This CDR3 spans 15 amino acids.

This clone was seen a few times. This chain uses TRBV12-5 with TRBJ1-3; D possibly corresponds to TRBD1 (5 bases). In germline, CDR1 is LGHNT, CDR2 FRNRAP. V dropped 8 bases and J dropped 0 bases, with 14 bases sitting between them. This CDR3 spans 15 amino acids. The CDR3 DNA follows: TGTGCTAGTCGTGGTGTTGGGGGCTCTGGAAACACCATATATTTT. It yields the protein CASRGVGGSGNTIYF.

The rearrangement joins TRBV4-3 to TRBJ2-7; D is undetermined. The CDR3 is made up of 13 amino acids. Germline CDR1 reads LGHNA; CDR2 reads YSLEER. Trimming removed 4 bases at V and 4 bases at J, with 11 bases between. As DNA, the CDR3 is TGCGCCAGCAGCCTCCATATGGAGTACGAGCAGTACTTC. Translating it yields CASSLHMEYEQYF.

This chain joins TRBV7-2 and TRBJ2-3; TRBD2 matches 7 bases. CDR3 length: 15 residues. The germline CDR1 and CDR2 sequences are SGHTA and FQGNSA. V was pared by 2 bases and J by 1 base, with 3 bases of the junction left unmatched. The CDR3 region is CASSLSAGGTDTQYF. The CDR3, as DNA: TGTGCCAGCAGCTTAAGTGCGGGGGGCACAGATACGCAGTATTTT. Looking up the rest from reference TRBV7-2 and TRBJ2-3 gives the full variable domain: GAGVSQSPSNKVTEKGKDVELRCDPISGHTALYWYRQSLGQGLEFLIYFQGNSAPDKSGLPSDRFSAERTGGSVSTLTIQRTQQEDSAVYLCASSLSAGGTDTQYFGPGTRLTVL.

The rearrangement links TRBV5-8 to TRBJ1-4; maybe TRBD1 (6 bases). Looked up from germline, CDR1 is SGHTS and CDR2 is YDEGEE. V was trimmed by 2 bases and J by 7 bases, leaving 21 bases between them. The CDR3 has 17 amino acids. The CDR3 protein is CASSLGQTNAPSEKLFF. The DNA for the CDR3 is TGTGCCAGCAGCTTAGGACAGACCAATGCCCCCTCTGAAAAACTGTTTTTT.

The genes are TRBV6-1 and TRBJ2-7; D may be TRBD1 (6 bases). CDR3 length equals 16 residues. Germline assignment: CDR1 MNHNS and CDR2 SASEGT. Trimming took 0 bases from V and 0 from J, leaving 12 bases between them. The CDR3 nucleotides read TGTGCCAGCAGTGAAGCGGGACACCTATCCTCCTACGAGCAGTACTTC. Residues: CASSEAGHLSSYEQYF.

The chain couples TRBV9 to TRBJ2-7, with TRBD1 matching over 7 bases. Per the germline V gene, CDR1 is SGDLS and CDR2 is YYNGEE. V was pared by 4 bases and J by 0 bases, with 7 bases of the junction left unmatched. The CDR3 has 15 residues. The DNA for the CDR3 is TGTGCCAGCAGCCTGGGACAGCGTAGCTCCTACGAGCAGTACTTC. It specifies CASSLGQRSSYEQYF. Supplemented by reference TRBV9 and TRBJ2-7, the full variable domain reads DSGVTQTPKHLITATGQRVTLRCSPRSGDLSVYWYQQSLDQGLQFLIQYYNGEERAKGNILERFSAQQFPDLHSELNLSSLELGDSALYFCASSLGQRSSYEQYFGPGTRLTVT.

This chain connects TRBV6-5 to TRBJ2-1; possibly TRBD1 for D (5 bases). Trimming stripped 6 bases from V and 6 bases from J, with 18 bases between. From germline, CDR1 is MNHEY and CDR2 SVGAGI. The CDR3 contains 15 residues. CDR3 sequence: CASRAGAPRINEQFF. The CDR3 DNA reads as TGTGCCAGCAGAGCTGGGGCGCCCCGGATCAATGAGCAGTTCTTC.

V is TRBV14 and J is TRBJ2-3, with D perhaps TRBD1 (5 bases). Germline V gene data show CDR1 as SGHDN and CDR2 as FVKESK. Trimming removed 2 bases at V and 4 bases at J, with 7 bases between. The CDR3 is 13 amino acids. The CDR3 DNA follows: TGTGCCAGCAGCCAAACACAGGCAGATACGCAGTATTTT. Amino acid sequence: CASSQTQADTQYF.

The chain is built from TRBV5-6 and TRBJ2-4, with 7 positions matching TRBD1. The CDR3 sequence is 16 residues long. Losses at the gene ends were 0 bases for V and 0 bases for J; bases not matched to a gene: 3. The germline CDR1 and CDR2 sequences are SGHDT and YYEEEE. The CDR3 here is CASSLGQGLAKNIQYF. CDR3 DNA: TGTGCCAGCAGCTTGGGACAGGGATTAGCCAAAAACATTCAGTACTTC. Based on the CDR3 plus reference TRBV5-6 and TRBJ2-4, the full variable domain is DAGVTQSPTHLIKTRGQQVTLRCSPKSGHDTVSWYQQALGQGPQFIFQYYEEEERQRGNFPDRFSGHQFPNYSSELNVNALLLGDSALYLCASSLGQGLAKNIQYFGAGTRLSVL.

The chain links TRBV15 to TRBJ1-5; no reliable D call. The germline V gene has CDR1 LNHNV and CDR2 YYDKDF (reference sequence). Trimming pared 6 bases from V and 2 bases from J, leaving 5 bases between. The CDR3 runs 12 residues. CDR3 DNA sequence: TGTGCCACCAGTATCGGCAATCAGCCCCAGCATTTT. Translation: CATSIGNQPQHF. Together with reference TRBV15 and TRBJ1-5, the CDR3 gives the full variable domain: DAMVIQNPRYQVTQFGKPVTLSCSQTLNHNVMYWYQQKSSQAPKLLFHYYDKDFNNEADTPDNFQSRRPNTSFCFLDIRSPGLGDTAMYLCATSIGNQPQHFGDGTRLSIL.

The chain recombines TRBV5-6 with TRBJ2-3; D not certain. CDR1 is SGHDT, CDR2 YYEEEE, per germline. This CDR3 is built from 14 residues. The V end was cut by 2 bases, the J end by 1 base, with 8 bases between. For the CDR3, the DNA is TGTGCCAGCAGCTTCGGGTTCGGCACAGATACGCAGTATTTT. It yields the protein CASSFGFGTDTQYF.

This sequence joins TRBV12-5 and TRBJ2-7, with 10 bases matching TRBD2. The V gene's germline CDR1 is LGHNT and CDR2 FRNRAP. The CDR3 covers 15 residues. V lost 5 bases, J lost 2 bases, and 6 bases stayed unmatched. The CDR3 loop is CASGDSGGRPYEQYF. Here the CDR3 DNA reads TGTGCTAGTGGTGATAGCGGGGGGCGGCCCTACGAGCAGTACTTC.